This T cell receptor beta chain emerged from a study of cytomegalovirus exposure and HLA in healthy donors. Study summary: Out of 300 to 500 genotyped donors, roughly 80% belonged to the Caucasian-associated ancestry cluster.

Findings and caveats of the study: Another analysis was done later, and it associated 16,951 TCR beta sequences with HLA alleles at 0.05 false discovery rate. Later, TCR association rates were found to vary by HLA locus, highest for DRB1 and lowest for HLA-C.

A multiplex PCR was run with 60 Vbeta primers and 13 Jbeta primers. Assay used: immunoSEQ multiplex PCR; TCRdb lists only in-frame clones, some missing. The sample has around 160,000 clones; 65% to 80% are singletons. This clone was seen more than once but under ten times. The antigen remains undetermined. Germline V gene sequence: CDR1 SGHNT, CDR2 YENEEA. This CDR3 is built from 13 residues. The germline V and J ends were trimmed by 5 bases and 4 bases, with 10 bases remaining between them. Donors counted as nominally healthy when sampled, yet unrecorded immune exposures were likely. The clonotype originates from a man aged 18-30 years in good health and CMV-seropositive. The rearrangement links TRBV11-3 to TRBJ2-3, with D possibly being TRBD2 (6 bases). Sequencing used PBMCs. CDR3 loop: CASSPRGSDTQYF. In DNA, the CDR3 is TGTGCCAGCAGCCCACGGGGGTCAGATACGCAGTATTTT.